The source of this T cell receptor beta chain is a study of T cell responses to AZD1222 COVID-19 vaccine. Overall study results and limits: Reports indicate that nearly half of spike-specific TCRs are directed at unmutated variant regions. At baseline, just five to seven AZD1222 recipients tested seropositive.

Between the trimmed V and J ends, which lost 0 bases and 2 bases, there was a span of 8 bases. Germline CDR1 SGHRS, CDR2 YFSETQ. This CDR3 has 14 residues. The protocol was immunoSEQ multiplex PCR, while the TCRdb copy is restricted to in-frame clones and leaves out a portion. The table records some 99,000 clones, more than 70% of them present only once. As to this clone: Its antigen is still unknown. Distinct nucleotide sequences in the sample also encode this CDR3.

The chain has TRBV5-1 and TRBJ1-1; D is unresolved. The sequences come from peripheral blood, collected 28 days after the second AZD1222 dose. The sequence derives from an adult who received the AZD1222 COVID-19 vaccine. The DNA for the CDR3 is TGCGCCAGCAGCTTGGGCCAGGTTAACACTGAAGCTTTCTTT. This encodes CASSLGQVNTEAFF.